The count of the clone carrying this T cell receptor beta chain is one. The antigen remains undetermined. The record originates from a study of T cells in Graves' hyperthyroidism and ophthalmopathy. Findings of the study overall: Before onset, ophthalmopathy was predicted by the model a median approximately 6.5 months earlier. Blood shared most expanded thyroid clonotypes above 0.001.

The CDR3 totals 15 residues. The germline gives CDR1 DFQATT, CDR2 SNEGSKA (reference sequence). The germline V and J ends were trimmed by 3 bases and 2 bases, with 16 bases remaining between them. There were TCR beta CDR3 regions amplified from RNA transcripts. First-round RT-PCR with HTBI primers amplified the TCR CDR3 region. Using its own MiXCR run on the multiplex PCR reads, TCRdb lists one record per CDR3 protein. Of 27,000 or so distinct CDR3 sequences in the sample, around 40% were seen once. Reasons for excluding patients were uncontrolled infection, other autoimmune disease, pregnancy or lactation.

Sample: blood. V and J are TRBV20-1 and TRBJ1-1; D is ambiguous. This sequence originates from a woman in her twenties or thirties with Graves' hyperthyroidism. The CDR3 bases are TGCAGTGCTAGTGGAATTGGGCAGCTTAACACTGAAGCTTTCTTT. Amino acids: CSASGIGQLNTEAFF.